These 25 T cell receptor beta chains came from one sample sequenced in a study of T-cell memory formation after mild COVID-19. TCRdb re-analysed the 5' RACE reads in MiXCR, keeping a single row per CDR3 protein. The sample holds some 40,000 distinct CDR3 sequences, about 6% seen once. The sequencing input was PBMCs or a T cell subset sorted from them (not recorded which). These receptors were taken from an adult who had mild COVID-19 (a few samples of this study predate the infection). Cell type and time point are not known.

The rearrangement joins TRBV12-3 or TRBV12-4 to TRBJ2-5; 12 bases match TRBD2. J was trimmed by 4 bases and V by 1 base; bases with no gene match: 10. This CDR3 has 18 amino acids. The CDR3 loop reads CASSLVARGLAGRETQYF. The CDR3 DNA follows: TGTGCCAGCAGTTTAGTAGCTAGGGGACTAGCGGGTCGAGAGACCCAGTACTTC.

This clonotype was recorded at least ten times. This chain links TRBV7-6 with TRBJ1-1; TRBD1 matches at 9 bases. Germline CDR1 SGHVS, CDR2 FNYEAQ. V shed 4 bases, J shed 1 base, and the junction held 7 bases outside the gene matches. The CDR3 runs 16 residues. The CDR3 DNA sequence: TGTGCCAGCAGCTCCACCCCGGGACAGGGGAACACTGAAGCTTTCTTT. This sequence encodes CASSSTPGQGNTEAFF.

The chain joins TRBV5-1 to TRBJ1-2, with TRBD1 as a possible D gene (5 bases). CDR1 SGHRS and CDR2 YFSETQ come from the germline V gene. Trimming cost V 3 bases and J 0 bases, with 9 bases left between them. The CDR3 has 14 amino acids. CDR3 loop: CASSSGGTNYGYTF. The CDR3 DNA reads as TGCGCCAGCAGCTCGGGGGGGACTAACTATGGCTACACCTTC.

V is TRBV5-1 and J is TRBJ2-7; 8 bases match TRBD2. The CDR3 is 14 amino acids. Germline CDR1 is SGHRS and CDR2 is YFSETQ. With V trimmed by 4 bases and J by 7 bases, 10 bases remained unmatched. CDR3 sequence: CASSTTSALVEQYF. CDR3 bases: TGCGCCAGCAGCACGACTAGCGCCCTTGTAGAGCAGTACTTC.

This clonotype was counted between two and nine times. The chain carries TRBV11-2 and TRBJ2-7; D call uncertain. The CDR3 is 14 residues long. Germline V gene lookup returns CDR1 SGHAT and CDR2 FQNNGV. The ends were cut back, 5 bases at V and 3 bases at J, with 14 bases in the middle. The CDR3, as DNA: TGTGCCAGCAGCCAAGGTAGGCGAAGCTACGAGCAGTACTTC. It specifies CASSQGRRSYEQYF.

This clonotype showed up many times. V and J are TRBV11-2 and TRBJ2-5, with 7 bases that match TRBD2. Trimming at V came to 4 bases and at J to 2 bases, leaving 10 bases not matched to a gene. Germline-derived CDR1 and CDR2 are SGHAT and FQNNGV. This CDR3 spans 16 amino acids. The CDR3 protein is CASSSGLLGVQETQYF. The CDR3 DNA sequence: TGTGCCAGCAGCTCGGGACTACTGGGGGTACAAGAGACCCAGTACTTC.

This clonotype turned up a few times. The rearrangement joins TRBV9 to TRBJ1-1, with 12 bases matching TRBD1. The CDR3 runs 14 residues. J was trimmed by 4 bases and V by 3 bases; bases with no gene match: 1. Germline CDR1 SGDLS, CDR2 YYNGEE. CDR3 sequence (DNA): TGTGCCAGCAGCGGGGACAGGGGGCGCACTGAAGCTTTCTTT. Protein: CASSGDRGRTEAFF.

This clonotype was seen many times. The chain joins TRBV7-2 to TRBJ2-7; D remains ambiguous. Trimming took 6 bases from V and 2 from J, leaving 11 bases between them. The germline CDR1 and CDR2 sequences are SGHTA and FQGNSA. There are 13 residues in the CDR3. CDR3 nucleotide sequence: TGTGCCAGCAGTCCAATCCCCCCCTACGAGCAGTACTTC. Translation: CASSPIPPYEQYF.

In its sample, this clonotype was seen many times. The chain employs TRBV27 and TRBJ2-3; D may match TRBD1 or TRBD2 (5 bases each). Germline assignment: CDR1 MNHEY and CDR2 SMNVEV (reference sequence). CDR3 size: 18 residues. Trimming stripped 3 bases from V and 1 base from J, with 20 bases between. In DNA form, the CDR3 reads TGTGCCAGCAGTTTTTCCCGCAGAGGGGCGTTTCGCACAGATACGCAGTATTTT. Protein: CASSFSRRGAFRTDTQYF.

This clonotype was found many times. The rearrangement links TRBV30 to TRBJ2-7; no reliable D call. Germline CDR1 GTSNPN, CDR2 SVGIG (reference sequence). This CDR3 is 13 amino acids long. V gave up 3 bases and J gave up 6 bases, with 15 bases separating them. CDR3 coding DNA: TGTGCCTGGAGGAAGGACCCAGTTTCCGAGCAGTACTTC. It encodes CAWRKDPVSEQYF.

The rearrangement joins TRBV24-1 to TRBJ2-7, with D possibly called TRBD1 or TRBD2 (5 bases each). Trimming took 5 bases from V and 3 from J, leaving 16 bases between them. The CDR3 runs 15 residues. The V gene's germline CDR1 is KGHDR and CDR2 SFDVKD. CDR3 amino acids: CATSAGTPRLYEQYF. The CDR3 DNA is TGTGCCACCAGTGCAGGGACCCCCAGGCTCTACGAGCAGTACTTC.

The table lists this clonotype with many counts. The chain couples TRBV5-4 to TRBJ2-1, with 8 bases lining up with TRBD2. Germline CDR1 is SGHNT and CDR2 is YYREEE (reference sequence). This CDR3 spans 18 amino acids. V shed 3 bases, J shed 4 bases, and the junction held 15 bases outside the gene matches. The CDR3 is CASSSKSYSGVAYNEQFF. As DNA, the CDR3 is TGTGCCAGCAGCTCGAAGAGTTATAGCGGGGTCGCTTACAATGAGCAGTTCTTC.

This sequence joins TRBV27 and TRBJ2-1; D is unresolved. Trimming took off 5 bases at V and 9 bases at J, with 23 bases between the two ends. Germline CDR1 and CDR2: MNHEY and SMNVEV (reference sequence). The CDR3 is 16 amino acids. The CDR3 loop is CASSPYILNDHSEQFF. The CDR3 coding sequence is TGTGCCAGCAGTCCCTATATTCTGAACGACCATAGTGAGCAGTTCTTC.

V gene TRBV7-3 combines with J gene TRBJ1-2, with D unclear. Germline loops: CDR1 SGHTA, CDR2 FQGTGA. V lost 5 bases and J 0 bases, leaving 7 bases between the germline ends. This CDR3 is built from 13 residues. CDR3 nucleotide sequence: TGTGCCAGCAGCCGCGCAGCTAACTATGGCTACACCTTC. This encodes CASSRAANYGYTF.

This clonotype was recorded a few times. The rearrangement links TRBV6-5 to TRBJ1-2; the D gene is possibly TRBD1 (6 bases). Germline CDR1 reads MNHEY; CDR2 reads SVGAGI. The V end was cut by 0 bases, the J end by 2 bases, with 16 bases between. CDR3 length: 17 residues. For the CDR3, the DNA is TGTGCCAGCAGTTACTCGAGCACTAGGGGGATGAACTATGGCTACACCTTC. Residues: CASSYSSTRGMNYGYTF.

Only a few counts were recorded for this clonotype. The chain carries TRBV3-1 and TRBJ1-1; D ambiguous. The CDR3 sequence is 13 residues long. The V and J ends lost 0 bases and 1 base respectively, with 3 bases between them. CDR1 is LGHDT, CDR2 YNNKEL, per germline (reference sequence). CDR3 region: CASSQERNTEAFF. DNA of the CDR3: TGTGCCAGCAGCCAAGAACGGAACACTGAAGCTTTCTTT.

The chain has TRBV7-8 and TRBJ2-1, with TRBD2 as a possible D gene (6 bases). The CDR3 runs 13 residues. Trimming removed 5 bases from V and 4 bases from J, with 9 bases in between. Germline CDR1 is SGHVS and CDR2 is FQNEAQ. CDR3 sequence (DNA): TGTGCCAGCAGCCGCGGACTATACAATGAGCAGTTCTTC. The encoded protein is CASSRGLYNEQFF.

This clonotype was seen a few times. This sequence joins TRBV5-1 and TRBJ2-7; 11 positions match TRBD2. Germline V lookup: CDR1 SGHRS, CDR2 YFSETQ. This CDR3 has 14 residues. Trimming cost V 4 bases and J 4 bases; bases outside gene matches: 4. The DNA for the CDR3 is TGCGCCAGCAGCATTAGCGGGAGGGCTTACGAGCAGTACTTC. Its protein is CASSISGRAYEQYF.

The chain is built from TRBV12-3 or TRBV12-4 and TRBJ2-5; the D is unclear. The CDR3 loop spans 14 amino acids. V was clipped by 2 bases and J by 7 bases, with 14 bases between them. The CDR3 DNA follows: TGTGCCAGCAGTTTATCATCCGACTTTGGGACCCAGTACTTC. It yields the protein CASSLSSDFGTQYF.

This clonotype was counted many times. The chain recombines TRBV7-2 with TRBJ2-7; 14 bases align to TRBD2. This CDR3 has 15 residues. The germline gives CDR1 SGHTA, CDR2 FQGNSA. V trimming: 5 bases; J trimming: 3 bases; junction bases outside the gene matches: 3. CDR3 protein: CASSLGTSGSYEQYF. The CDR3 nucleotides read TGTGCCAGCAGCCTAGGGACTAGCGGGAGCTACGAGCAGTACTTC.

The chain employs TRBV4-3 and TRBJ2-3; 12 bases are shared with TRBD2. Germline V gives CDR1 LGHNA, CDR2 YSLEER. The CDR3 length is 17 residues. V lost 4 bases and J lost 5; bases outside the gene matches: 10. CDR3 DNA sequence: TGCGCCAGCAGCCCAATCAGGACTAGCGGGGTGGTAGATACGCAGTATTTT. Its translation is CASSPIRTSGVVDTQYF.

At least ten counts were recorded for this clonotype. This chain joins TRBV18 and TRBJ1-1; TRBD1 might be the D (6 bases). The germline V gene has CDR1 KGHSH and CDR2 LQKENI. With 3 bases removed from V and 1 base from J, the gap between germline ends came to 9 bases. This CDR3 comprises 14 residues. The CDR3 nucleotides are TGTGCCAGCTCACCGAACAGGGCGAACACTGAAGCTTTCTTT. This sequence encodes CASSPNRANTEAFF. Full variable domain (outside the CDR3, taken from reference TRBV18 and TRBJ1-1): NAGVMQNPRHLVRRRGQEARLRCSPMKGHSHVYWYRQLPEEGLKFMVYLQKENIIDESGMPKERFSAEFPKEGPSILRIQQVVRGDSAAYFCASSPNRANTEAFFGQGTRLTVV.

This clonotype was detected many times. The chain joins TRBV6-1 to TRBJ1-5; TRBD1 might be the D (5 bases). Trimming shortened V by 4 bases and J by 0 bases, and 13 bases separated the two germline ends. This CDR3 has 16 amino acids. In germline, CDR1 is MNHNS, CDR2 SASEGT. CDR3 residues: CASSGGKGASNQPQHF. CDR3 nucleotide sequence: TGTGCCAGCAGTGGGGGGAAGGGCGCTAGCAATCAGCCCCAGCATTTT.

This clonotype has just a few counts. V usage is TRBV4-1 and J usage is TRBJ2-7, with TRBD1 matching over 7 bases. The CDR3 has 15 amino acids. Looked up from germline, CDR1 is MGHRA and CDR2 is YSYEKL. The junction had 5 bases not matched to a gene; V was cut back by 2 bases and J by 1 base. The DNA for the CDR3 is TGCGCCAGCAGCCAACCTAGGGACAGATCCTACGAGCAGTACTTC. Translated: CASSQPRDRSYEQYF.

The rearrangement uses TRBV19 and TRBJ2-3; a weak D match, TRBD1 (6 bases). Between the trimmed V and J ends, which lost 10 bases and 2 bases, there was a span of 16 bases. The CDR3 loop spans 14 amino acids. Germline loops: CDR1 LNHDA, CDR2 SQIVND (reference sequence). The CDR3 DNA is TGTGCCACCACAGACAGGTCGATCACAGATACGCAGTATTTT. Translating it yields CATTDRSITDTQYF.